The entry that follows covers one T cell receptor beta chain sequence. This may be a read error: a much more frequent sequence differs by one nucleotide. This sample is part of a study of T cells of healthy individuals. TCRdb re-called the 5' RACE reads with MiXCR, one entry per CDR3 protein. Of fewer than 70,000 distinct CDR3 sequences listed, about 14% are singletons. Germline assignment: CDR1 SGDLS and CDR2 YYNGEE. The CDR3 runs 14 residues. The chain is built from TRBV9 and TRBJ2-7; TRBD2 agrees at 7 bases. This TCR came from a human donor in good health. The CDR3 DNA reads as TGTGCCAGCAGCTTGGGGGGGTACTCCTACGAGCAGAACTTC. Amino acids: CASSLGGYSYEQNF.